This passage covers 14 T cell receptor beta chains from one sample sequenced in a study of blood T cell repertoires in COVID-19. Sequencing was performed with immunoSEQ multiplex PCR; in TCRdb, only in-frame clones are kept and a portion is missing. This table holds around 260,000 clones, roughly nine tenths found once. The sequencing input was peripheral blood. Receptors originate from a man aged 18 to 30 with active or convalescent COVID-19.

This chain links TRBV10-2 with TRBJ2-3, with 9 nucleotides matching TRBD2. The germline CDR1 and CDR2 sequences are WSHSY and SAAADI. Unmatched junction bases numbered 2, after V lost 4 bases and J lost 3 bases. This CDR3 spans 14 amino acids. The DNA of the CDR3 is TGCGCCAGCAGTGGCGGGAGGGGGACAGATACGCAGTATTTT. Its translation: CASSGGRGTDTQYF.

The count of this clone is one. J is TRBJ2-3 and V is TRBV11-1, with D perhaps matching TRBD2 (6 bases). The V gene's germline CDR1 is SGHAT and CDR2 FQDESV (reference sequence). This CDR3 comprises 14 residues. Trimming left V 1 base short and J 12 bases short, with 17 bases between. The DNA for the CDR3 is TGTGCCAGCAGCTTAGACGCGGGGCAGCCCCGACAGTATTTT. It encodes CASSLDAGQPRQYF. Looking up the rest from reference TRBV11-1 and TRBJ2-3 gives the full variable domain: EAEVAQSPRYKITEKSQAVAFWCDPISGHATLYWYRQILGQGPELLVQFQDESVVDDSQLPKDRFSAERLKGVDSTLKIQPAELGDSAMYLCASSLDAGQPRQYFGPGTRLTVL.

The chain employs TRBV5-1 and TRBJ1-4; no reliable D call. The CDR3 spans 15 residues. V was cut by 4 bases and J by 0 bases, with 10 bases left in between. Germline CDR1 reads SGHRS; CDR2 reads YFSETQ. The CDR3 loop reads CASSTRTATNEKLFF. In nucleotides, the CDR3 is TGCGCCAGCAGCACCCGGACTGCAACTAATGAAAAACTGTTTTTT.

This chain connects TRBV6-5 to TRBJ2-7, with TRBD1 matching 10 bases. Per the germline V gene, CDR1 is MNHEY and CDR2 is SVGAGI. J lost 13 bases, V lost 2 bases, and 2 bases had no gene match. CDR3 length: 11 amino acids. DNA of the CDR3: TGTGCCAGCAGTTACGGGACAGGGGTATACTTC. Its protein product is CASSYGTGVYF.

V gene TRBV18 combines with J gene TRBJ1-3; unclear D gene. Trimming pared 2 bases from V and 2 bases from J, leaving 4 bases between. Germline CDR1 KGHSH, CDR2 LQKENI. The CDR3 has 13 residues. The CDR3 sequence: CASSPVTGNTIYF. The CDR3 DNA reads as TGTGCCAGCTCACCAGTAACTGGAAACACCATATATTTT.

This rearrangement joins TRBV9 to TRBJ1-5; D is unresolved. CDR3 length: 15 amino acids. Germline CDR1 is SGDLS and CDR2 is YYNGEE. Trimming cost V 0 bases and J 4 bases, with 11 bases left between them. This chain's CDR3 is CASSVGIGVNQPQHF. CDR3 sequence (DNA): TGTGCCAGCAGCGTAGGCATAGGAGTGAATCAGCCCCAGCATTTT. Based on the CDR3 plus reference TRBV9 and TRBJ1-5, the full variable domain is DSGVTQTPKHLITATGQRVTLRCSPRSGDLSVYWYQQSLDQGLQFLIQYYNGEERAKGNILERFSAQQFPDLHSELNLSSLELGDSALYFCASSVGIGVNQPQHFGDGTRLSIL.

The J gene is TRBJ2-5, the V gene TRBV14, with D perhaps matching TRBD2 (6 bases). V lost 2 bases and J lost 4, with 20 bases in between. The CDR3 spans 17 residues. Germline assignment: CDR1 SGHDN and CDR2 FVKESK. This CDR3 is CASSQSQASVGRETQYF. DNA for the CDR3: TGTGCCAGCAGCCAATCCCAAGCTAGCGTCGGTCGAGAGACCCAGTACTTC.

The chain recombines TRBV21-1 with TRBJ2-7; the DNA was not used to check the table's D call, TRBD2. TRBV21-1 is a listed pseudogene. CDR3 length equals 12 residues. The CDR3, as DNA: TGTGCCAGCACTGGTCCCCGCGGAGAGCAGTACTTC. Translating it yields CASTGPRGEQYF.

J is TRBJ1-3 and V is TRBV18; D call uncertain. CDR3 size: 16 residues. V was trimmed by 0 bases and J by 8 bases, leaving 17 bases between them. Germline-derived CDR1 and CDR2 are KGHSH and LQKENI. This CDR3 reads CASSPPNLGQTDTIYF. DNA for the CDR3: TGTGCCAGCTCACCACCAAACCTTGGTCAAACAGACACCATATATTTT.

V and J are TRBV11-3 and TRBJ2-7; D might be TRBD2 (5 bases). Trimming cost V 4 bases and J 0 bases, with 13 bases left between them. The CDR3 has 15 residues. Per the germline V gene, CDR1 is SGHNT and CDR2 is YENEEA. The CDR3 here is CASSYGRGSSYEQYF. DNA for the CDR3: TGTGCCAGCAGCTATGGCCGGGGAAGCTCCTACGAGCAGTACTTC.

CDR3 nucleotides: TGTGCCAGCTCACCACGCGAACAGACCATGAACACTGAAGCTTTCTTT. It yields the protein CASSPREQTMNTEAFF. This chain links TRBV18 with TRBJ1-1; unclear D gene. Deletions cut 1 base from V and 0 bases from J, with 12 bases between. The germline CDR1 and CDR2 sequences are KGHSH and LQKENI. The CDR3 totals 16 residues.

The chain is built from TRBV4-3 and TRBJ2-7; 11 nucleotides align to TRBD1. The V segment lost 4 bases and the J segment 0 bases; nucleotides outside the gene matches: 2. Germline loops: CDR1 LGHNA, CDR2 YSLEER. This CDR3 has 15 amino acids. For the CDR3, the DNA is TGCGCCAGCAGCCCAGGGACAGGGGGCTCCTACGAGCAGTACTTC. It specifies CASSPGTGGSYEQYF.

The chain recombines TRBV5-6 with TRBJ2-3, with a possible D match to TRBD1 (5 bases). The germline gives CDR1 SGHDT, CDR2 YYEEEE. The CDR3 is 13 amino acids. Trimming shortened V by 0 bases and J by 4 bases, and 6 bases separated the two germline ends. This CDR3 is CASSLDRPDTQYF. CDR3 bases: TGTGCCAGCAGCTTGGACAGGCCAGATACGCAGTATTTT. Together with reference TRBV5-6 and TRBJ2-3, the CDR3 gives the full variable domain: DAGVTQSPTHLIKTRGQQVTLRCSPKSGHDTVSWYQQALGQGPQFIFQYYEEEERQRGNFPDRFSGHQFPNYSSELNVNALLLGDSALYLCASSLDRPDTQYFGPGTRLTVL.

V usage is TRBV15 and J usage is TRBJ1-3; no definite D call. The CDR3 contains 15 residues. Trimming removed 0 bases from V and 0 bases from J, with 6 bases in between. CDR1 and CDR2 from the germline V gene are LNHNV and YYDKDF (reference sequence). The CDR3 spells CATSRDRYSGNTIYF. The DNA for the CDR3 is TGTGCCACCAGCAGAGACAGATACTCTGGAAACACCATATATTTT.